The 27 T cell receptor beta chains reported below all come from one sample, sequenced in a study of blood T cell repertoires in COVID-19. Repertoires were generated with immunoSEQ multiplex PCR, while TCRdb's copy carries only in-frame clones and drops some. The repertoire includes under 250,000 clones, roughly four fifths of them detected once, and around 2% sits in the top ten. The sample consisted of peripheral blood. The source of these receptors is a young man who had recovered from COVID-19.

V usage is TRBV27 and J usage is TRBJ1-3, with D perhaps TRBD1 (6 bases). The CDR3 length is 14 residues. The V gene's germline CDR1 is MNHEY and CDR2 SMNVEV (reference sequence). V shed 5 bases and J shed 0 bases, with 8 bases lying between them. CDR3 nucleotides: TGTGCCAGCAGTCTGACAGGCTCTGGAAACACCATATATTTT. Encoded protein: CASSLTGSGNTIYF.

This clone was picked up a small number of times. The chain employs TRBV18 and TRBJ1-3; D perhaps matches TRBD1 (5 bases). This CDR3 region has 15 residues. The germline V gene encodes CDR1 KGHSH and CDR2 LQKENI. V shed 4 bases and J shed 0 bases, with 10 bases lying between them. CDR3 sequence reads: CASSLQGNSGNTIYF. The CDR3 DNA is TGTGCCAGCTCACTTCAGGGTAACTCTGGAAACACCATATATTTT.

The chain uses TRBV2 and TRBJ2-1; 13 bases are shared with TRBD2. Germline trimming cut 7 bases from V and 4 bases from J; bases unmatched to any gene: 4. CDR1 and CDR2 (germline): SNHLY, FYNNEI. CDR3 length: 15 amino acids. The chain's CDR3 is CASNPTSGGYNEQFF. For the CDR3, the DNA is TGTGCCAGCAATCCGACTAGCGGGGGGTACAATGAGCAGTTCTTC.

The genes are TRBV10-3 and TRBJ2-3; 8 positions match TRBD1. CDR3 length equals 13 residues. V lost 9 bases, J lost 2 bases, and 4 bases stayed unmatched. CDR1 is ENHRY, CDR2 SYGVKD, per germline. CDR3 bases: TGTGCCATTAGACAGGGGTCCACAGATACGCAGTATTTT. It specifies CAIRQGSTDTQYF.

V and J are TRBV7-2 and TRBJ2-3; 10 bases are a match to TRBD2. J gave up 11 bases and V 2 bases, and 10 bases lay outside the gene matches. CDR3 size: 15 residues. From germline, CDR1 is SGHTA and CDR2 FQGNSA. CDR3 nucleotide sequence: TGTGCCAGCAGCTTAAGCGGGGGGGCCCAGATACGGCAGTATTTT. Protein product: CASSLSGGAQIRQYF.

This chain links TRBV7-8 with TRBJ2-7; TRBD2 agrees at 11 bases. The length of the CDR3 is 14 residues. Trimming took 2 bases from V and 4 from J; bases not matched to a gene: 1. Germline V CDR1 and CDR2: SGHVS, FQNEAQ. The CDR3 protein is CASSLTSGGYEQYV. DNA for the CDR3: TGTGCCAGCAGCTTAACTAGCGGGGGTTACGAGCAGTACGTC.

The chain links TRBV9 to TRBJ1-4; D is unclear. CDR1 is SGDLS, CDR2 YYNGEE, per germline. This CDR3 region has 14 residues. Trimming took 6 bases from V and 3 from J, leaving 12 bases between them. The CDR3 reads CASNEGRPNEKLFF. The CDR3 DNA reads TGTGCCAGCAACGAGGGAAGGCCTAATGAAAAACTGTTTTTT.

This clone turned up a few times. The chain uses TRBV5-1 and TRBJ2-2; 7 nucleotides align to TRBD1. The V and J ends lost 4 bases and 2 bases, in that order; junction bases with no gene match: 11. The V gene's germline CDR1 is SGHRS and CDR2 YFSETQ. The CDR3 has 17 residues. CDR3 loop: CASSARVGQANTGELFF. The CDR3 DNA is TGCGCCAGCAGCGCCCGTGTCGGACAGGCTAACACCGGGGAGCTGTTTTTT.

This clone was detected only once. The CDR3 loop reads CASSGTGGSYNEQFF. Here the CDR3 DNA reads TGTGCCAGCAGTGGGACCGGGGGGTCCTACAATGAGCAGTTCTTC. The chain employs TRBV2 and TRBJ2-1; TRBD2 agrees at 7 bases. Germline CDR1 is SNHLY and CDR2 is FYNNEI. The J segment lost 1 base and the V segment lost 4 bases, leaving 4 bases of the junction unmatched. The CDR3 contains 15 residues.

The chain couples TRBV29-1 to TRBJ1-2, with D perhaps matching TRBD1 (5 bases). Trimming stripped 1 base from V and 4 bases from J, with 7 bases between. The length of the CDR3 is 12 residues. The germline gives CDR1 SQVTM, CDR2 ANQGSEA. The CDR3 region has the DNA TGCAGCGTTGAAGTGACAGCCTATGGCTACACCTTC. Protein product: CSVEVTAYGYTF.

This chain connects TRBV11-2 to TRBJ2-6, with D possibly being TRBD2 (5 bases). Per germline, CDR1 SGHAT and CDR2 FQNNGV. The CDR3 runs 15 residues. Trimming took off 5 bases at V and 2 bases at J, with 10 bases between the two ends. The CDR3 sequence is CASSLRGTGANVLTF. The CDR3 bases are TGTGCCAGCAGCCTAAGAGGGACTGGGGCCAACGTCCTGACTTTC.

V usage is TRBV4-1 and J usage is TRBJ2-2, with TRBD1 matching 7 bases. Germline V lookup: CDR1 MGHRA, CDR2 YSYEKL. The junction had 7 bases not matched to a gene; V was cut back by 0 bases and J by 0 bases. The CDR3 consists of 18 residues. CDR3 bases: TGCGCCAGCAGCCAAGAAAGCCCCAGGGGGACGAACACCGGGGAGCTGTTTTTT. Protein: CASSQESPRGTNTGELFF.

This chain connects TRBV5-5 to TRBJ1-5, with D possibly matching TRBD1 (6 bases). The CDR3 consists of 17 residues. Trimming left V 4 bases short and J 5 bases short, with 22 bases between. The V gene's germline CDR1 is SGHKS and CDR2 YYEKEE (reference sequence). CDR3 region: CASSPASGAITYQPQHF. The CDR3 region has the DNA TGTGCCAGCAGCCCCGCGTCAGGGGCCATAACCTATCAGCCCCAGCATTTT.

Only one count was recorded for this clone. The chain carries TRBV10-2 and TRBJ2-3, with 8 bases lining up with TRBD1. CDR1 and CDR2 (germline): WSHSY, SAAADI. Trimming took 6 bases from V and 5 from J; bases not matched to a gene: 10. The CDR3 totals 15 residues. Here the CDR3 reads CASSRPSGGKDTQYF. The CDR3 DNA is TGCGCCAGCAGCCGACCCTCAGGGGGCAAAGATACGCAGTATTTT.

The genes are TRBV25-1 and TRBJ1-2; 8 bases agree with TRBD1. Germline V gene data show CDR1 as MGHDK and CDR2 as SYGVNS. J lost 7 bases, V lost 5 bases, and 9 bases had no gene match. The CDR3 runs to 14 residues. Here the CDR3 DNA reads TGTGCCAGCAGTTCAGGGGGCGCATTAGTTGGCTACACCTTC. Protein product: CASSSGGALVGYTF.

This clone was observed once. CDR3 in DNA: TGTGCCAGCAGCTTGTCCGGGACAGGGGGCAACACGCAGTATTTT. This translates into CASSLSGTGGNTQYF. V and J are TRBV5-4 and TRBJ2-3; 12 positions match TRBD1. This CDR3 is 15 amino acids long. Germline V lookup: CDR1 SGHNT, CDR2 YYREEE (reference sequence). V shed 1 base and J 9 bases; nucleotides not matched to a gene: 6. The entire variable domain, with the rest obtained from reference TRBV5-4 and TRBJ2-3, is as follows: ETGVTQSPTHLIKTRGQQVTLRCSSQSGHNTVSWYQQALGQGPQFIFQYYREEENGRGNFPPRFSGLQFPNYSSELNVNALELDDSALYLCASSLSGTGGNTQYFGPGTRLTVL.

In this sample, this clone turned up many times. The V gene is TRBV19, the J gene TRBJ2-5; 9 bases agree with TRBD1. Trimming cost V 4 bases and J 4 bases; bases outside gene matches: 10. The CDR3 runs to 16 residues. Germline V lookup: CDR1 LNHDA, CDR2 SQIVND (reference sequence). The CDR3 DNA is TGTGCCAGTAGTACGCTGGGGACAGGGATAGCAGAGACCCAGTACTTC. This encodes CASSTLGTGIAETQYF.

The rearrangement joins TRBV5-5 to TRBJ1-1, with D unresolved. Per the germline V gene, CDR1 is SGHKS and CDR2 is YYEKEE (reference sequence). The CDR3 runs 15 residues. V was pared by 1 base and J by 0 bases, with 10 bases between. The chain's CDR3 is CASSLLGFMNTEAFF. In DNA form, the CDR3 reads TGTGCCAGCAGCTTGCTCGGGTTTATGAACACTGAAGCTTTCTTT.

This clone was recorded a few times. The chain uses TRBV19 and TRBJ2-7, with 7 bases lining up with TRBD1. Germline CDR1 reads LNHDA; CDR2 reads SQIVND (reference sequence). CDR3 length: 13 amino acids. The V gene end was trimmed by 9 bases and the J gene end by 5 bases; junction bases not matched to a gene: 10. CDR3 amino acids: CARTYHDRDEQYV. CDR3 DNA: TGTGCCAGGACGTACCATGACAGGGACGAGCAGTACGTC.

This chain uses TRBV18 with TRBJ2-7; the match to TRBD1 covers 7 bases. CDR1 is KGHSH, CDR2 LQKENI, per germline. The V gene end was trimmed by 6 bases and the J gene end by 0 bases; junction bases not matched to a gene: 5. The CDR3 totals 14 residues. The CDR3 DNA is TGTGCCAGCTCTCCGGGACAGCACTCCTACGAGCAGTACGTC. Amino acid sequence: CASSPGQHSYEQYV.

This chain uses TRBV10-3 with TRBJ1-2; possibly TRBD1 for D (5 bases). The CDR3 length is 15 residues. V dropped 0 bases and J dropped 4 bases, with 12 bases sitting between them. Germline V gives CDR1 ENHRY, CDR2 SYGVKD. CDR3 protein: CAISESDRTSYGYTF. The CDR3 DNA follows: TGTGCCATCAGTGAGTCCGACAGAACAAGCTATGGCTACACCTTC.

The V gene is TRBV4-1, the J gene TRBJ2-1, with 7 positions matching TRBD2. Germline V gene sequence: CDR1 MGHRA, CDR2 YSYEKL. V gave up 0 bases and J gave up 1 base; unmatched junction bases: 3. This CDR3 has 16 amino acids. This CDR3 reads CASSQEPRGSYNEQFF. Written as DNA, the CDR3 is TGCGCCAGCAGCCAAGAACCGCGGGGGTCCTACAATGAGCAGTTCTTC.

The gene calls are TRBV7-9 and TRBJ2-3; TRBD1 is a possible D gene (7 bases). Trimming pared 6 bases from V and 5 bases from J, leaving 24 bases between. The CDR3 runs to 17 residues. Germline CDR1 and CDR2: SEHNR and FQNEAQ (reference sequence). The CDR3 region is CASSNQPGRGDEDTQYF. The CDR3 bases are TGTGCCAGCAGTAACCAACCCGGCAGGGGGGATGAAGATACGCAGTATTTT.

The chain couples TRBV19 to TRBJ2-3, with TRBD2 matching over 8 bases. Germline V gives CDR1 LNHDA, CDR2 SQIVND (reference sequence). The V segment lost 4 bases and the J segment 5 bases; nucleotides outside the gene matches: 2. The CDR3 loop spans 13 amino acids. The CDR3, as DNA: TGTGCCAGTAGTACGGGGGGGAGAGATACGCAGTATTTT. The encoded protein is CASSTGGRDTQYF. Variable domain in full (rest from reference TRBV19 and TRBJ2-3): DGGITQSPKYLFRKEGQNVTLSCEQNLNHDAMYWYRQDPGQGLRLIYYSQIVNDFQKGDIAEGYSVSREKKESFPLTVTSAQKNPTAFYLCASSTGGRDTQYFGPGTRLTVL.

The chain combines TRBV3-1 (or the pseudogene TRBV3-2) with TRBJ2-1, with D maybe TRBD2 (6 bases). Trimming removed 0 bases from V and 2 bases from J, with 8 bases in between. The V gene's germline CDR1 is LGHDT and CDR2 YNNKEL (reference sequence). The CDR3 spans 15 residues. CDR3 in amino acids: CASSQDGGAYNEQFF. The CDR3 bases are TGTGCCAGCAGCCAAGACGGCGGGGCCTACAATGAGCAGTTCTTC.

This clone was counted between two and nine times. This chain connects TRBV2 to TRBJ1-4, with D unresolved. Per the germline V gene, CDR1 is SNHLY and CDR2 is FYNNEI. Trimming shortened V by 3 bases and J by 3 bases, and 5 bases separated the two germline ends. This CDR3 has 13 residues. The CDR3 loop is CASSDPSNEKLFF. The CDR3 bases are TGTGCCAGCAGTGACCCTTCTAATGAAAAACTGTTTTTT.

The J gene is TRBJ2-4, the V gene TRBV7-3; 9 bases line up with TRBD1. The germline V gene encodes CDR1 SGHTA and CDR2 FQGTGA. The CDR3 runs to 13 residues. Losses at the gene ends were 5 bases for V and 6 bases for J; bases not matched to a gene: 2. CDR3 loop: CASSQGQGNIQYF. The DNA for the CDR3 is TGTGCCAGCAGCCAGGGACAGGGAAACATTCAGTACTTC.